Presented here are 10 T cell receptor beta chains from one specimen sequenced in a study of cytomegalovirus exposure and HLA in healthy donors. Primers: 60 Vbeta forward and 13 Jbeta reverse. The data were produced by immunoSEQ multiplex PCR, yet TCRdb's version contains in-frame clones alone and is incomplete. The sample holds about 82,000 clones, approximately 79% seen once. Sequencing input: PBMCs. Receptors originate from a human donor in good health.

V is TRBV30 and J is TRBJ2-7; D ambiguous. V gave up 0 bases and J gave up 5 bases, with 11 bases separating them. This CDR3 is 13 amino acids long. Per the germline V gene, CDR1 is GTSNPN and CDR2 is SVGIG (reference sequence). The CDR3 DNA is TGTGCCTGGAGTGTCGTGAGGTCGGACGAGCAGTACTTC. Protein: CAWSVVRSDEQYF. The entire variable domain, with the rest obtained from reference TRBV30 and TRBJ2-7, is as follows: SQTIHQWPATLVQPVGSPLSLECTVEGTSNPNLYWYRQAAGRGLQLLFYSVGIGQISSEVPQNLSASRPQDRQFILSSKKLLLSDSGFYLCAWSVVRSDEQYFGPGTRLTVT.

Points on this clone: Relative to the germline gene, one junction end is altered; a read error may explain this. The chain couples TRBV4-1 to TRBJ1-5, with D possibly being TRBD1 (6 bases). The CDR3 runs 13 residues. CDR1 and CDR2 (germline): MGHRA, YSYEKL. The CDR3 region is CASRGGPDQPQNF. The CDR3 coding sequence is TGCGCCAGCAGGGGGGGGCCCGATCAGCCCCAGAATTTT.

Details on this clone: The sample carries other DNA sequences with the same CDR3. As DNA, the CDR3 is TGCGCCAGCAGCCAAGGCGGACAGGCGAACACTGAAGCTTTCTTT. As protein: CASSQGGQANTEAFF. This rearrangement joins TRBV4-3 to TRBJ1-1; 7 nucleotides align to TRBD1. Germline assignment: CDR1 LGHNA and CDR2 YSLEER. The CDR3 has 15 amino acids. J lost 1 base, V lost 1 base, and 3 bases had no gene match.

This clone was seen a few times. The J gene is TRBJ2-3, the V gene TRBV5-1, with TRBD2 as a possible D gene (5 bases). V lost 6 bases and J 2 bases, leaving 13 bases between the germline ends. Germline V gives CDR1 SGHRS, CDR2 YFSETQ. The CDR3 has 14 residues. CDR3 coding DNA: TGCGCCAGCACCATGGGTGACTACACAGATACGCAGTATTTT. This codes for CASTMGDYTDTQYF. The entire variable domain, with the rest obtained from reference TRBV5-1 and TRBJ2-3, is as follows: KAGVTQTPRYLIKTRGQQVTLSCSPISGHRSVSWYQQTPGQGLQFLFEYFSETQRNKGNFPGRFSGRQFSNSRSEMNVSTLELGDSALYLCASTMGDYTDTQYFGPGTRLTVL.

CDR3 region: CASSPGDPAGKGYTF. The CDR3 DNA is TGCGCCAGCAGCCCGGGAGATCCCGCAGGGAAGGGCTACACCTTC. This chain links TRBV5-1 with TRBJ1-2; possible D gene TRBD1, 5 bases. Germline CDR1 SGHRS, CDR2 YFSETQ. The V end was cut by 4 bases, the J end by 8 bases, with 21 bases between. The CDR3 extends over 15 amino acids.

The chain uses TRBV6-1 and TRBJ1-1, with a possible D match to TRBD1 (5 bases). The CDR3 is made up of 13 amino acids. Germline V gives CDR1 MNHNS, CDR2 SASEGT. Trimming removed 6 bases from V and 1 base from J, with 9 bases in between. The CDR3 DNA reads as TGTGCCAGCAGGAAGACAGAGAACACTGAAGCTTTCTTT. This codes for CASRKTENTEAFF.

This clone has only one observation. This chain uses TRBV2 with TRBJ2-1, with 8 bases identical to TRBD2. The CDR3 length is 15 residues. Losses at the gene ends were 11 bases for V and 9 bases for J; bases not matched to a gene: 18. Germline values: CDR1 SNHLY, CDR2 FYNNEI. As DNA, the CDR3 is TGTGCCGGCACTTTTCAGCGGGGGACCCTGAGTGAGCAGTTCTTC. Protein sequence: CAGTFQRGTLSEQFF.

The CDR3 is CASSPAGGQGETQYF. CDR3 coding DNA: TGTGCCAGCAGCCCAGCGGGGGGCCAGGGAGAGACCCAGTACTTC. The chain carries TRBV6-6 and TRBJ2-5; 9 bases agree with TRBD2. V lost 6 bases and J lost 4; bases outside the gene matches: 9. The CDR3 covers 15 residues. Germline V gene lookup returns CDR1 MNHNY and CDR2 SVGAGI (reference sequence).

The chain employs TRBV18 and TRBJ2-7, with TRBD2 as a possible D gene (5 bases). This CDR3 is 14 amino acids long. Trimming removed 2 bases from V and 4 bases from J, with 12 bases in between. Germline loops: CDR1 KGHSH, CDR2 LQKENI. The CDR3 protein is CASSPEGSDYEQYF. The CDR3 region has the DNA TGTGCCAGCTCACCAGAGGGAAGTGATTACGAGCAGTACTTC. Supplemented by reference TRBV18 and TRBJ2-7, the full variable domain reads NAGVMQNPRHLVRRRGQEARLRCSPMKGHSHVYWYRQLPEEGLKFMVYLQKENIIDESGMPKERFSAEFPKEGPSILRIQQVVRGDSAAYFCASSPEGSDYEQYFGPGTRLTVT.

V is TRBV4-2 and J is TRBJ2-2, with D unresolved. From germline, CDR1 is LGHNA and CDR2 YNFKEQ. This CDR3 is built from 13 residues. The V end lost 1 base, the J end lost 5 bases, and 5 bases lay between the germline ends. The CDR3 DNA reads TGTGCCAGCAGCCAAGCGAGGACCGGGGAGCTGTTTTTT. Its protein product is CASSQARTGELFF.